This T cell receptor (beta chain) was documented in a study of radiation and T cells in renal cell carcinoma. The table lists this clone with a count of one. Time point indicated: blood 4 weeks post-SBRT, at nephrectomy. Indicated treatment: 15 Gy SBRT to primary tumor, nephrectomy 4 weeks later. Nephrectomy followed 15 Gy stereotactic body radiation by 4 weeks. V shed 1 base and J 10 bases; nucleotides not matched to a gene: 2. The CDR3 runs 13 residues. CDR1 is SEHNR, CDR2 FQNEAQ, per germline (reference sequence). Method: immunoSEQ multiplex PCR; TCRdb's copy keeps in-frame clones and lacks some. The sample holds about 62,000 clones, about three quarters seen once.

The V call is TRBV7-9, the J call TRBJ2-1, with 9 bases matching TRBD2. This TCR was sampled from a man between 60 and 75 years old with renal cell carcinoma. This specimen consisted of blood, obtained from a patient whose treatment included radiotherapy and nephrectomy. CDR3 protein: CASSLGGREEQFF. CDR3 nucleotide sequence: TGTGCCAGCAGCTTAGGCGGGAGGGAGGAGCAGTTCTTC.